This is a list of T cell receptor beta chains from one sample in a study of OX40 agonist ivuxolimab in advanced cancers. The table came from immunoSEQ multiplex PCR; TCRdb's copy has only in-frame clones and leaves some out. The sample holds about 36,000 clones, about nine tenths seen once. The sample consisted of CD4+ or CD8+ T cells sorted from blood, taken in a trial of the OX40 agonist ivuxolimab. These receptors originate from an adult with an advanced solid tumor such as melanoma, head and neck, liver or kidney cancer. Each CDR3 is given with its conserved first and last residue. A D gene is named only where the DNA matches it firmly. Not every row has a clone size; where given, it reads once, few, many or a size class.

D	J	V	size	CDR3	DNA
TRBD2	TRBJ2-7	TRBV7-2	.	CASSFSSGGFRSYEQYF	TGTGCCAGCAGCTTTTCTAGCGGGGGATTCCGCTCCTACGAGCAGTACTTC
.	TRBJ1-1	TRBV29-1	.	CSVSIGGENTEAFF	TGCAGCGTTTCTATCGGGGGCGAGAACACTGAAGCTTTCTTT
.	TRBJ2-3	TRBV10-3	.	CAISESSINTDTQYF	TGTGCCATCAGTGAGTCGAGCATTAATACAGATACGCAGTATTTT
.	TRBJ2-4	TRBV2	few	CASRWTLAKNIQYF	TGTGCCAGCAGATGGACTTTAGCCAAAAACATTCAGTACTTC
.	TRBJ2-3	TRBV4-1	.	CASRSRGWERTDTQYF	TGCGCCAGCAGGTCAAGGGGGTGGGAGCGTACAGATACGCAGTATTTT
TRBD1	TRBJ2-7	TRBV5-6	.	CASSLFGDRFWYEQYF	TGTGCCAGCAGCTTGTTCGGGGACAGGTTCTGGTACGAGCAGTACTTC
.	TRBJ1-3	TRBV12-5	.	CASLIVGGNTIYF	TGTGCCAGCCTCATCGTCGGGGGAAACACCATATATTTT
.	TRBJ2-2	TRBV19	.	CASKKQVNTGELFF	TGTGCCAGTAAGAAACAGGTGAACACCGGGGAGCTGTTTTTT
.	TRBJ2-1	TRBV18	.	CASSPSYGVHNEQFF	TGTGCCAGCTCACCTTCTTACGGGGTCCACAATGAGCAGTTCTTC
.	TRBJ2-5	TRBV5-1	.	CASSLDGWKETQYF	TGCGCCAGCAGCTTGGACGGCTGGAAAGAGACCCAGTACTTC
.	TRBJ2-3	TRBV7-6	.	CASSLGGGGTDTQYF	TGTGCCAGCAGCTTAGGGGGCGGGGGCACAGATACGCAGTATTTT
.	TRBJ2-7	TRBV11-2	.	CASSLGRLAYEQYF	TGTGCCAGCAGCTTAGGTCGGCTGGCCTACGAGCAGTACTTC
TRBD1	TRBJ2-7	TRBV6-1	.	CASSGTGGFYEQYF	TGTGCCAGCTCCGGGACAGGGGGTTTCTACGAGCAGTACTTC
TRBD1	TRBJ1-4	TRBV2	once	CASRLDRGYGTNEKLFF	TGTGCCAGCAGACTGGACAGGGGGTACGGAACTAATGAAAAACTGTTTTTT
.	TRBJ2-4	TRBV6-1	.	CASSEREHLAKNIQYF	TGTGCCAGCAGTGAACGCGAACACCTAGCCAAAAACATTCAGTACTTC